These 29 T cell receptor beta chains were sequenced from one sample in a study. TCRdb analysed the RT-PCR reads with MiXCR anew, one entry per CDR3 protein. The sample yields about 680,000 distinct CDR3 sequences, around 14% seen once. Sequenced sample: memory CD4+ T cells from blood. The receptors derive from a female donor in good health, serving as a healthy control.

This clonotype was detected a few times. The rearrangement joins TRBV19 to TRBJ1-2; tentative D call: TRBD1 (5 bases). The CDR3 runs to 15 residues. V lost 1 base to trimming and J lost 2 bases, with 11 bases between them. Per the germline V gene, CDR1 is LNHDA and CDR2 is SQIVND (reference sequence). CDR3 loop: CASSIVATVNYGYTF. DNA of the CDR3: TGTGCCAGTAGTATAGTTGCGACAGTCAACTATGGCTACACCTTC.

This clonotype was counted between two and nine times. CDR3 loop: CASRDRGVNYGYTF. The CDR3 coding sequence is TGTGCCAGCAGGGACAGGGGAGTCAACTATGGCTACACCTTC. This rearrangement joins TRBV6-6 to TRBJ1-2, with TRBD1 identical over 9 bases. The trim removed 6 bases at V and 2 bases at J, leaving 4 bases unmatched. Per the germline V gene, CDR1 is MNHNY and CDR2 is SVGAGI (reference sequence). CDR3 length: 14 amino acids.

The CDR3, as DNA: TGTGCCAGCAGTGAGGGGGGTACTCAGCCCCAGCATTTT. Translated, it gives CASSEGGTQPQHF. The J gene is TRBJ1-5, the V gene TRBV2; D might be TRBD1 (5 bases). Between the trimmed V and J ends, which lost 3 bases and 6 bases, there was a span of 9 bases. The CDR3 has 13 residues. CDR1 is SNHLY, CDR2 FYNNEI, per germline.

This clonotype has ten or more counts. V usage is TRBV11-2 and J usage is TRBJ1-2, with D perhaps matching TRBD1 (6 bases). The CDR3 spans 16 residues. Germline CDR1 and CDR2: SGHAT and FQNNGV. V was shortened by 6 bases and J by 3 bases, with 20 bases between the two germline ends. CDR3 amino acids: CASRNTNGGADYGYTF. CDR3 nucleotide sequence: TGTGCCAGCAGAAATACTAACGGGGGGGCAGACTATGGCTACACCTTC.

The CDR3 region is CASSLTSGRTINEQFF. CDR3 sequence (DNA): TGTGCCAGCAGTCTCACTAGCGGGAGGACTATAAATGAGCAGTTCTTC. The chain links TRBV28 to TRBJ2-1, with TRBD2 matching 12 bases. Germline V gene data show CDR1 as MDHEN and CDR2 as SYDVKM. V dropped 5 bases and J dropped 7; count of bases not matched to a gene: 9. The CDR3 contains 16 residues.

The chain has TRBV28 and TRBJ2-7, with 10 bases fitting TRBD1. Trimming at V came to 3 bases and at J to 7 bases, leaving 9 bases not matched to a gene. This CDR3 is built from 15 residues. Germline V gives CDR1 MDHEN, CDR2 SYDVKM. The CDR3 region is CASSFGDRGSGEQYF. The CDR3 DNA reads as TGTGCCAGCAGTTTTGGGGACAGGGGCTCGGGGGAGCAGTACTTC.

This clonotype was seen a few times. CDR3 amino acids: CASRSLRTSVETQYF. CDR3 DNA: TGTGCCAGCAGATCCCTCAGGACTAGCGTTGAGACCCAGTACTTC. The chain has TRBV27 and TRBJ2-5, with 9 bases matching TRBD2. Trimming cost V 6 bases and J 5 bases; bases outside gene matches: 10. The germline V gene has CDR1 MNHEY and CDR2 SMNVEV (reference sequence). The CDR3 consists of 15 residues.

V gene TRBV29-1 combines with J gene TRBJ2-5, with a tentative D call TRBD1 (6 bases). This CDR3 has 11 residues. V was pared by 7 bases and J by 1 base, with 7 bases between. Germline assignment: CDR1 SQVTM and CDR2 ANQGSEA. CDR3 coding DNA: TGCAGCGGGGGGCCCCAAGAGACCCAGTACTTC. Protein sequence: CSGGPQETQYF.

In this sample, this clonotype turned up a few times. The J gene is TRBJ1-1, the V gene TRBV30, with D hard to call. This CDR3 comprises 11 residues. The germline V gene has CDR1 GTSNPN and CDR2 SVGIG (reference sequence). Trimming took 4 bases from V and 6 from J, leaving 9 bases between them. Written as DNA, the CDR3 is TGTGCCTGGAACTTCGGGCCTGAAGCTTTCTTT. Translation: CAWNFGPEAFF.

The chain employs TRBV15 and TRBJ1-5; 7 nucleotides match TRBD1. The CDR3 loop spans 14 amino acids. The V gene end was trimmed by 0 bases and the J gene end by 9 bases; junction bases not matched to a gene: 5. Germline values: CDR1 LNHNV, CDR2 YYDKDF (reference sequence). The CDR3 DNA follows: TGTGCCACCAGCAGAGACAGGGGGAATTGGCCCCAGCATTTT. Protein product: CATSRDRGNWPQHF.

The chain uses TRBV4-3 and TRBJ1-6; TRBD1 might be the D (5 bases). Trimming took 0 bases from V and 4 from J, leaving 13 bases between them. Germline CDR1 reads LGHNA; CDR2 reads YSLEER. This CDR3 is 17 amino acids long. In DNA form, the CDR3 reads TGCGCCAGCAGCCAAGACCCACGGAGGGGATATAATTCACCCCTCCACTTT. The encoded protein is CASSQDPRRGYNSPLHF.

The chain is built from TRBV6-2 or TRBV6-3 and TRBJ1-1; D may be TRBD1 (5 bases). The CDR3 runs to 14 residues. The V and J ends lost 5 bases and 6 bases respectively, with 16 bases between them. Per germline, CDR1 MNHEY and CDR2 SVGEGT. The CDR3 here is CASSQQSGGPEAFF. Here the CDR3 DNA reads TGTGCCAGCAGTCAACAGAGCGGGGGACCTGAAGCTTTCTTT.

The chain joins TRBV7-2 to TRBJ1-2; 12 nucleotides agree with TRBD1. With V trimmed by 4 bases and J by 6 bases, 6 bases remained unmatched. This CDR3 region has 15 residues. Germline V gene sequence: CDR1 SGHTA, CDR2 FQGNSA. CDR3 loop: CASSSMGQGADGYTF. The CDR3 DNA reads TGTGCCAGCAGCTCCATGGGACAGGGGGCGGATGGCTACACCTTC.

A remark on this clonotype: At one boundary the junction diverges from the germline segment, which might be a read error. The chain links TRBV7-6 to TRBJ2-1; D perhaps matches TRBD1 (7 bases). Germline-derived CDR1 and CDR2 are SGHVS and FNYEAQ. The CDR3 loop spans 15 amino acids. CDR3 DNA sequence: TGTGCCAGCAGCGGGTACAGGGGTCCTCCGGGGGAGCAGTTATTC. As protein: CASSGYRGPPGEQLF. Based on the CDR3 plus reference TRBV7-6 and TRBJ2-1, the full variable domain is GAGVSQSPRYKVTKRGQDVALRCDPISGHVSLYWYRQALGQGPEFLTYFNYEAQQDKSGLPNDRFSAERPEGSISTLTIQRTEQRDSAMYRCASSGYRGPPGEQLFGPGTRLTVL.

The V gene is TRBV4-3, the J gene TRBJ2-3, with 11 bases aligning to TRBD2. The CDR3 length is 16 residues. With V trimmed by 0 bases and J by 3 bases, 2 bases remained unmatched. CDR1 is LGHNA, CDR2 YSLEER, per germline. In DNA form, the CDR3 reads TGCGCCAGCAGCCAAGATACTAGCGGGGGAACAGATACGCAGTATTTT. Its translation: CASSQDTSGGTDTQYF.

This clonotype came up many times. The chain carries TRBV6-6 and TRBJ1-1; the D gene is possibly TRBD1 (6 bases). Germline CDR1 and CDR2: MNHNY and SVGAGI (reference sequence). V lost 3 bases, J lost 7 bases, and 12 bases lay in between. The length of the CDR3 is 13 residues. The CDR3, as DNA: TGTGCCAGCAGTTATCGGGGGGCCGATGAAGCTTTCTTT. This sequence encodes CASSYRGADEAFF.

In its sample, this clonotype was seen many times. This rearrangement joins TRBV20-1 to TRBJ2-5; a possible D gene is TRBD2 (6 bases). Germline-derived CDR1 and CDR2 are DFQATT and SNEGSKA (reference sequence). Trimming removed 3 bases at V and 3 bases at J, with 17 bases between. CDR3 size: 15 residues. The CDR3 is CSASTIFGGEETQYF. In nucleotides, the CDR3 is TGCAGTGCTAGTACCATATTCGGCGGGGAAGAGACCCAGTACTTC.

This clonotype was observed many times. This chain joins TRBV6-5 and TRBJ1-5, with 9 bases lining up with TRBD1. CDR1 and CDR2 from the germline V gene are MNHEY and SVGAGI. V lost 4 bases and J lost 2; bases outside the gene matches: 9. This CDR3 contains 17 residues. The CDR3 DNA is TGTGCCAGCAGTTCATTACAGGGGGCGGGGGGCAATCAGCCCCAGCATTTT. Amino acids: CASSSLQGAGGNQPQHF.

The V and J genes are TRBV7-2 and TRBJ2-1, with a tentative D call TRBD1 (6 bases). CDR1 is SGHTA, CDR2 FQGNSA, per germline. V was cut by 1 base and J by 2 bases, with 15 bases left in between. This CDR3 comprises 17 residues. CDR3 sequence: CASSLGIQGSTYNEQFF. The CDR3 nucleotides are TGTGCCAGCAGCTTAGGTATACAGGGCAGCACCTACAATGAGCAGTTCTTC.

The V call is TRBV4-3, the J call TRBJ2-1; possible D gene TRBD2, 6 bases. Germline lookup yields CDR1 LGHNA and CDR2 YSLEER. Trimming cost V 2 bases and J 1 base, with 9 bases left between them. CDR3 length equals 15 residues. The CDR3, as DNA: TGCGCCAGCAGCCAAAGCGGGCTTTCCTACAATGAGCAGTTCTTC. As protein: CASSQSGLSYNEQFF.

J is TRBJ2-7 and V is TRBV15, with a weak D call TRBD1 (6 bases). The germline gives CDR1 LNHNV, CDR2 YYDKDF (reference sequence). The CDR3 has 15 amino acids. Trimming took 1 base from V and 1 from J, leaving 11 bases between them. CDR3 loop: CATSRAGALSYEQYF. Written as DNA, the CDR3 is TGTGCCACCAGCAGAGCAGGGGCTTTATCCTACGAGCAGTACTTC.

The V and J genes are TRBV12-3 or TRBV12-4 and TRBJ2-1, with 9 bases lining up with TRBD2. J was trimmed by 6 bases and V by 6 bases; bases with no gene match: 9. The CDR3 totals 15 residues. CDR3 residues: CASRLSGSATNEQFF. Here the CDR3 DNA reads TGTGCCAGCAGGCTTAGCGGGAGTGCCACCAATGAGCAGTTCTTC.

The CDR3 sequence is CASRLGGGAGHYNEQFF. CDR3 nucleotide sequence: TGTGCCAGCAGACTTGGAGGGGGGGCAGGGCACTACAATGAGCAGTTCTTC. V gene TRBV28 combines with J gene TRBJ2-1; D is perhaps TRBD2 (7 bases). Per germline, CDR1 MDHEN and CDR2 SYDVKM. V was pared by 6 bases and J by 3 bases, with 21 bases between. The CDR3 extends over 17 amino acids.

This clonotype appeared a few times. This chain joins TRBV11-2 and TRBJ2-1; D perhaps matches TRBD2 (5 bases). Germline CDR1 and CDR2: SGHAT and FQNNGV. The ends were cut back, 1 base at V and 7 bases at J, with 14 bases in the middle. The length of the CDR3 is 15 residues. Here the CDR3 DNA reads TGTGCCAGCAGCTTAGGAGGGTACGTTGTGAATGAGCAGTTCTTC. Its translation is CASSLGGYVVNEQFF.

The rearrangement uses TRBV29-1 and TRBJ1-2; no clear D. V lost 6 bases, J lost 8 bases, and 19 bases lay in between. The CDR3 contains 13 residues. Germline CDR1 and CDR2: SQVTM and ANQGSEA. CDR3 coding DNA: TGCAGCGTAGCTGTGACCGATCCTAAGGGCTACACCTTC. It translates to CSVAVTDPKGYTF.

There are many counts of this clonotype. The CDR3 region is CASSPPGRGGELFF. CDR3 DNA: TGTGCCAGCAGCCCTCCGGGTCGTGGCGGGGAGCTGTTTTTT. This chain links TRBV7-9 with TRBJ2-2, with no clear D. The length of the CDR3 is 14 residues. CDR1 and CDR2 (germline): SEHNR, FQNEAQ (reference sequence). The germline V and J ends were trimmed by 5 bases and 7 bases, with 14 bases remaining between them.

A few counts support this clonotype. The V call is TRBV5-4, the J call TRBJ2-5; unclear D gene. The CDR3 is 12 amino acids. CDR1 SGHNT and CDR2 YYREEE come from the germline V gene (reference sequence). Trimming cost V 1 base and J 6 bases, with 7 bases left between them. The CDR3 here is CASSLMGKTQYF. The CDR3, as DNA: TGTGCCAGCAGCTTGATGGGAAAGACCCAGTACTTC.

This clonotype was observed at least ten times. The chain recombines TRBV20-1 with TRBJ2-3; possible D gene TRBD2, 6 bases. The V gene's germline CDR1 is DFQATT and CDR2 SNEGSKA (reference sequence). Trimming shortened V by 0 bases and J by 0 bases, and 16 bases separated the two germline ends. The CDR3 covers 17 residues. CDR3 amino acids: CSARDRWRAASTDTQYF. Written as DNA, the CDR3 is TGCAGTGCTAGAGATCGTTGGAGGGCAGCTAGCACAGATACGCAGTATTTT.

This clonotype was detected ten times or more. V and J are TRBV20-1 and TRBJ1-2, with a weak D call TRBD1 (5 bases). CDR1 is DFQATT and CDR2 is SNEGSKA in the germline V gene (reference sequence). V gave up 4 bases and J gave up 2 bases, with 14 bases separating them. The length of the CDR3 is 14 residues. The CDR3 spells CSATPGTGNYGYTF. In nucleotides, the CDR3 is TGCAGTGCTACACCCGGGACGGGGAACTATGGCTACACCTTC.